Each of the 7 T cell receptor beta chains below was sequenced from the same sample in a study of T cell repertoires in aging, cancer and after chemotherapy. Rearranged V-D-J TRB sequences were amplified with a mixed TRB-A/B primer pool. TCRdb fed the multiplex PCR reads into MiXCR, producing one record per CDR3 protein. The table has approximately 13,000 distinct CDR3 sequences, over 25% seen once. Amplification of TCR beta used genomic DNA extracted from peripheral blood. The sequenced sample was blood. The origin of the receptors is a human donor in good health.

The chain has TRBV4-3 and TRBJ2-1, with TRBD2 matching 8 bases. The J segment lost 4 bases and the V segment lost 0 bases, leaving 8 bases of the junction unmatched. Germline V gives CDR1 LGHNA, CDR2 YSLEER. The length of the CDR3 is 17 residues. The CDR3 region has the DNA TGCGCCAGCAGCCAAGAACGGATAGCGGGGAGGTACAATGAGCAGTTCTTC. Translation gives CASSQERIAGRYNEQFF.

This clonotype came up a few times. This sequence joins TRBV20-1 and TRBJ1-6; tentative D call: TRBD1 (6 bases). Germline assignment: CDR1 DFQATT and CDR2 SNEGSKA (reference sequence). The CDR3 extends over 17 amino acids. V shed 1 base and J shed 2 bases, with 15 bases lying between them. The CDR3 DNA sequence: TGCAGTGCTAGAGTACGCCCGAGGGGGGCCTATAATTCACCCCTCCACTTT. It specifies CSARVRPRGAYNSPLHF.

This rearrangement joins TRBV11-3 to TRBJ1-4; D unclear. CDR3 length: 15 amino acids. Germline V gene sequence: CDR1 SGHNT, CDR2 YENEEA. Trimming pared 3 bases from V and 0 bases from J, leaving 8 bases between. In DNA form, the CDR3 reads TGTGCCAGCAGCTTTAGGAGGGCAACTAATGAAAAACTGTTTTTT. Translation gives CASSFRRATNEKLFF.

In its sample, this clonotype was seen a few times. CDR3 loop: CASSSRDVISYEQYF. The CDR3 nucleotides are TGTGCCAGCAGCAGCCGGGACGTAATCTCCTACGAGCAGTACTTC. The V gene is TRBV5-4, the J gene TRBJ2-7, with D perhaps assigned TRBD1 or TRBD2 (5 bases each). The germline CDR1 and CDR2 sequences are SGHNT and YYREEE (reference sequence). V was trimmed by 4 bases and J by 0 bases, leaving 14 bases between them. This CDR3 has 15 amino acids.

This clonotype showed up just a few times. The chain recombines TRBV7-6 with TRBJ2-2; D remains ambiguous. V lost 5 bases, J lost 3 bases, and 13 bases lay in between. CDR1 and CDR2 from the germline V gene are SGHVS and FNYEAQ. The CDR3 has 15 amino acids. The CDR3 nucleotides are TGTGCCAGCAGCCCCCGGCGTGGGTACACCGGGGAGCTGTTTTTT. It yields the protein CASSPRRGYTGELFF.

This clonotype was picked up a small number of times. The rearrangement links TRBV10-3 to TRBJ1-4, with D possibly matching TRBD1 (5 bases). Germline V gene lookup returns CDR1 ENHRY and CDR2 SYGVKD. The CDR3 sequence is 14 residues long. V lost 2 bases and J lost 7, with 11 bases in between. CDR3 DNA sequence: TGTGCCATCAGTGAGATACCTGGGGGTGAAAAACTGTTTTTT. Translation gives CAISEIPGGEKLFF.

The sample holds a few counts of this clonotype. The CDR3 spells CASSLGFNTEAFF. The CDR3 DNA reads as TGCGCCAGCAGCTTGGGCTTTAACACTGAAGCTTTCTTT. J is TRBJ1-1 and V is TRBV5-1; D gene uncertain. Germline V CDR1 and CDR2: SGHRS, YFSETQ. The CDR3 runs 13 residues. With 0 bases removed from V and 2 bases from J, the gap between germline ends came to 5 bases.